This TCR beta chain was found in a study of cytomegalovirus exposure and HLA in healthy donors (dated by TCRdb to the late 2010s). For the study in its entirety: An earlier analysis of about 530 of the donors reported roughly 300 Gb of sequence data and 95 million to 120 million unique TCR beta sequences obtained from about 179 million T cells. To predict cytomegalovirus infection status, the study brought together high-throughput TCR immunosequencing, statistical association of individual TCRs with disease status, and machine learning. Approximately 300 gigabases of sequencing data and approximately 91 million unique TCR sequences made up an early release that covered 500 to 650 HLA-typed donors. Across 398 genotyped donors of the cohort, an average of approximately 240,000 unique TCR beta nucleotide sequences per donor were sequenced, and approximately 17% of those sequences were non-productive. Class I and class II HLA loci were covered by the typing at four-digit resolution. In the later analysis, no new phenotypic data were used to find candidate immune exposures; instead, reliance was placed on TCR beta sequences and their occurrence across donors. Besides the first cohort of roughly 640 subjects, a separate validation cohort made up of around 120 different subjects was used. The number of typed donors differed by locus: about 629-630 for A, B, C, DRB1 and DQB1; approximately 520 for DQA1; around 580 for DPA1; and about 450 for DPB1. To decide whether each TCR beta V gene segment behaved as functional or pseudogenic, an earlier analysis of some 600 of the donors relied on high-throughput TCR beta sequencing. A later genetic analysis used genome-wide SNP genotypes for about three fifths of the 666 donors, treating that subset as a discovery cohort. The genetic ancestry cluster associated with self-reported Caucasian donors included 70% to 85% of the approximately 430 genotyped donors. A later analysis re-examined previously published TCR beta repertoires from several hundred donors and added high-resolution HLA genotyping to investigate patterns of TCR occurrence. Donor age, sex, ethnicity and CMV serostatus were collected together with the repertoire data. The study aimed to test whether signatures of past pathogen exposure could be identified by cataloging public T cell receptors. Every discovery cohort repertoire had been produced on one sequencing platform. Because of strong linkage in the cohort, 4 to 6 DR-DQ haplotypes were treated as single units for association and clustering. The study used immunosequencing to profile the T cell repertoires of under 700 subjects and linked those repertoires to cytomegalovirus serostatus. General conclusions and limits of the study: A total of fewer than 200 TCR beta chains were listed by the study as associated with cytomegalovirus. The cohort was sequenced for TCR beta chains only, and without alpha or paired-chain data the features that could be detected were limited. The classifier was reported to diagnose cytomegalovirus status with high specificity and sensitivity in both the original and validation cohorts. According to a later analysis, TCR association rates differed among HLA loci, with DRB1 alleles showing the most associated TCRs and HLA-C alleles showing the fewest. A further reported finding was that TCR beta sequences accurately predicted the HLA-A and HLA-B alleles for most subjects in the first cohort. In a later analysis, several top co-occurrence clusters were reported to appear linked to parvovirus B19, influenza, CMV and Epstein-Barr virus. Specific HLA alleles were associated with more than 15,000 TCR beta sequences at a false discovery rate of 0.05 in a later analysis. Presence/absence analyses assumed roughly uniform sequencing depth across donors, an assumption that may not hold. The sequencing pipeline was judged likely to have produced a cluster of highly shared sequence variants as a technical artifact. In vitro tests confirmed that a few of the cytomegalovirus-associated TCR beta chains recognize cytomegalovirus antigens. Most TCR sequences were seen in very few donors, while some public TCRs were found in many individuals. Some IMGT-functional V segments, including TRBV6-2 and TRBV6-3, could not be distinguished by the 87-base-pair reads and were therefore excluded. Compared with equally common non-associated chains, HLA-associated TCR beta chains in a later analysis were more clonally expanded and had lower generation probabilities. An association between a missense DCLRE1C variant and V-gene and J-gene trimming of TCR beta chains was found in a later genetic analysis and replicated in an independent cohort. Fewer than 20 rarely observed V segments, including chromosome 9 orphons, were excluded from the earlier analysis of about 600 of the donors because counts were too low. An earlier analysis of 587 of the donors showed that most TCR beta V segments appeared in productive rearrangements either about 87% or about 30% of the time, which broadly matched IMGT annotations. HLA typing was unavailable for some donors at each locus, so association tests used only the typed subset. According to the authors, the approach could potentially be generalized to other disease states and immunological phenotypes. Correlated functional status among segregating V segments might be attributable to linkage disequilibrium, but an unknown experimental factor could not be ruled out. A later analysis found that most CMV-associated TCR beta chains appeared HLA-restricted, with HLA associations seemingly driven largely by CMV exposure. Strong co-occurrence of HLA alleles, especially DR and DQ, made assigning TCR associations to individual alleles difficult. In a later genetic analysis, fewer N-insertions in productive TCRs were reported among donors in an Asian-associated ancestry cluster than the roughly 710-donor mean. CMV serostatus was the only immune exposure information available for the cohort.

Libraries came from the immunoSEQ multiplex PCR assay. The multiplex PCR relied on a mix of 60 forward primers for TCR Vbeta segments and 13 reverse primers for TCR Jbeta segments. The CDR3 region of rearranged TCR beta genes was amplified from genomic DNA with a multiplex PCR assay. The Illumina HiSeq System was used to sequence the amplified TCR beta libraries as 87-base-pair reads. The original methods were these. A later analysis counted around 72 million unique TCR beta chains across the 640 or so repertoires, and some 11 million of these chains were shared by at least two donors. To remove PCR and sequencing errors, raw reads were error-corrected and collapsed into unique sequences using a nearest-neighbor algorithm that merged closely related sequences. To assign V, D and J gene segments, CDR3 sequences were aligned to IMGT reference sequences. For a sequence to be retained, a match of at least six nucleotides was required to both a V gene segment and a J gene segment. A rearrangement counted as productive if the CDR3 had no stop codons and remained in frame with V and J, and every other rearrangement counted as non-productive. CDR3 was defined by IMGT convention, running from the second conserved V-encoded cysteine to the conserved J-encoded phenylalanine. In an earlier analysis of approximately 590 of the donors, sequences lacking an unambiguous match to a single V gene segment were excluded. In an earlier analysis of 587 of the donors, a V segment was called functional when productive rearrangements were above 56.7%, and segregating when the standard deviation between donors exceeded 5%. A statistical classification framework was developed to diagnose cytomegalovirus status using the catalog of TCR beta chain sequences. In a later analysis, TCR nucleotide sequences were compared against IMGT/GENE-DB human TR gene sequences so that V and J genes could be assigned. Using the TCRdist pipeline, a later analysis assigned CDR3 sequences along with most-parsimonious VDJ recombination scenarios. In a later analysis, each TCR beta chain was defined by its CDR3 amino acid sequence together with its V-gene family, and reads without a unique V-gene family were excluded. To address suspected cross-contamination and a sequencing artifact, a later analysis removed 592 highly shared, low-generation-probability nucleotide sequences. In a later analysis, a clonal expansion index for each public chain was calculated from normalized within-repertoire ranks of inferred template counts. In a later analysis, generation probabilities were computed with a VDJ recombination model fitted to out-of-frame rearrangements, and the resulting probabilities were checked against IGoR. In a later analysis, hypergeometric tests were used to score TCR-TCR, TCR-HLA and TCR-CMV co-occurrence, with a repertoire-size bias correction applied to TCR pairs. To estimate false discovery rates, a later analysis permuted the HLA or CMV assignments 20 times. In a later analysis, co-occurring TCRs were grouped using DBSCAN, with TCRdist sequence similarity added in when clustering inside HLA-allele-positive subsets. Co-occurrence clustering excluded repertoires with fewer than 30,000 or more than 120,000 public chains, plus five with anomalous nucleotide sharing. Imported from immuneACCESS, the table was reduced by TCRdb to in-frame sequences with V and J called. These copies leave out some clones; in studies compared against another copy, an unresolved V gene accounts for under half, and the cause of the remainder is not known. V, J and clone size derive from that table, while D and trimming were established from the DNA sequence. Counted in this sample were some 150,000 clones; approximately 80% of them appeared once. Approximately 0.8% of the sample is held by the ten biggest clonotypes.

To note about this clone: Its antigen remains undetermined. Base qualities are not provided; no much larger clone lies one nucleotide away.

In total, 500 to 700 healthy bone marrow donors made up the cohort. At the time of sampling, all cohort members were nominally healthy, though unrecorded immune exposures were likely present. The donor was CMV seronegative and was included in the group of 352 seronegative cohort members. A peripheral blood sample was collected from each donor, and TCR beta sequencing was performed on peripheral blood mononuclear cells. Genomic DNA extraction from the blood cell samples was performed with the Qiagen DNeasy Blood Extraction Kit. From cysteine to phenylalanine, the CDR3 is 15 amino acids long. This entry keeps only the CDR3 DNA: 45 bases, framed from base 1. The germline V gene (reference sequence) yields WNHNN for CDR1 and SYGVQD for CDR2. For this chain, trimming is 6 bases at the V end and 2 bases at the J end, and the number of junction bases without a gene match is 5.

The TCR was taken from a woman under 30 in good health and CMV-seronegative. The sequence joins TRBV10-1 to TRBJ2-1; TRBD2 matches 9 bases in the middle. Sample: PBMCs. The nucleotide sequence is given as TGCGCCAGCAGCCGCGGGACTAGCCCCTACAATGAGCAGTTCTTC. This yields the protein CASSRGTSPYNEQFF.